The 5 T cell receptor beta chains below come from one sample, sequenced in a study of T cell clonotyping in hematopoietic cell transplantation. TCRdb's table, derived via immunoSEQ multiplex PCR, lists solely in-frame clones and lacks some. Here the sample spans 60,000 to 75,000 clones, 90% to 95% being singletons. Sample: peripheral blood mononuclear cells. All receptors come from a man over 45 in good health. Some clones in this sample may be carry-over from other donors' samples.

This sequence joins TRBV5-6 and TRBJ1-5; TRBD1 might be the D (6 bases). The CDR3 extends over 16 amino acids. Germline V gene sequence: CDR1 SGHDT, CDR2 YYEEEE. V was pared by 4 bases and J by 5 bases, with 19 bases between. The CDR3, as DNA: TGTGCCAGCAGCAATTCCGGGGGGGGCGCGGATCAGCCCCAGCATTTT. This translates into CASSNSGGGADQPQHF.

The chain has TRBV7-9 and TRBJ2-1, with D perhaps assigned TRBD1 or TRBD2 (5 bases each). Germline values: CDR1 SEHNR, CDR2 FQNEAQ (reference sequence). This CDR3 has 8 residues. The CDR3 reads CGGTEQFF. CDR3 bases: TGTGGGGGGACCGAGCAGTTCTTC.

The rearrangement uses TRBV28 and TRBJ1-2, with D unresolved. The CDR3 totals 12 residues. V lost 7 bases to trimming and J lost 6 bases, with 12 bases between them. CDR1 is MDHEN, CDR2 SYDVKM, per germline. The chain's CDR3 is CASTTAEDGYTF. The CDR3 region has the DNA TGTGCCAGCACTACGGCAGAGGATGGCTACACCTTC.

This chain uses TRBV4-1 with TRBJ2-3, with D perhaps TRBD2 (6 bases). Trimming left V 9 bases short and J 3 bases short, with 13 bases between. Germline CDR1 MGHRA, CDR2 YSYEKL. The CDR3 has 13 amino acids. The CDR3 sequence: CARLRRVTDTQYF. The CDR3 DNA reads TGCGCCAGGTTACGGAGGGTTACAGATACGCAGTATTTT.

The genes are TRBV9 and TRBJ2-5; D is perhaps TRBD2 (5 bases). The CDR3 runs 15 residues. Trimming left V 0 bases short and J 5 bases short, with 14 bases between. Germline CDR1 is SGDLS and CDR2 is YYNGEE. The CDR3 loop is CASSVVGEIGETQYF. CDR3 DNA sequence: TGTGCCAGCAGCGTAGTCGGGGAGATCGGCGAGACCCAGTACTTC.